These 3 T cell receptor beta chains originate from one sample sequenced in a study of cytomegalovirus exposure and HLA in healthy donors. Vbeta (60) and Jbeta (13) primers were used in the PCR. Assay used: immunoSEQ multiplex PCR; TCRdb lists only in-frame clones, some missing. The sample yields 55,000 to 75,000 clones, around 87% seen once. The sample consisted of PBMCs. These receptors originate from a young man in good health and CMV-seronegative.

The chain is built from TRBV29-1 and TRBJ2-3, with 10 bases matching TRBD1. The CDR3 covers 13 residues. In germline, CDR1 is SQVTM, CDR2 ANQGSEA. J was trimmed by 5 bases and V by 7 bases; bases with no gene match: 6. CDR3 in amino acids: CSGEGQGKDTQYF. The CDR3 coding sequence is TGCAGCGGGGAGGGACAGGGGAAAGATACGCAGTATTTT.

The chain links TRBV7-9 to TRBJ1-4, with 7 bases identical to TRBD1. Germline assignment: CDR1 SEHNR and CDR2 FQNEAQ (reference sequence). The V segment lost 5 bases and the J segment 4 bases; nucleotides outside the gene matches: 4. The CDR3 has 14 residues. For the CDR3, the DNA is TGTGCCAGCAGCGTGGGACAGTTTAATGAAAAACTGTTTTTT. Protein: CASSVGQFNEKLFF.

CDR3 residues: CASSGTSEQFF. The CDR3 DNA reads as TGTGCCAGCAGCGGGACTTCTGAGCAGTTCTTC. The V and J genes are TRBV2 and TRBJ2-1; a weak D match, TRBD2 (6 bases). V lost 6 bases and J 9 bases, leaving 9 bases between the germline ends. This CDR3 region has 11 residues. The germline gives CDR1 SNHLY, CDR2 FYNNEI.